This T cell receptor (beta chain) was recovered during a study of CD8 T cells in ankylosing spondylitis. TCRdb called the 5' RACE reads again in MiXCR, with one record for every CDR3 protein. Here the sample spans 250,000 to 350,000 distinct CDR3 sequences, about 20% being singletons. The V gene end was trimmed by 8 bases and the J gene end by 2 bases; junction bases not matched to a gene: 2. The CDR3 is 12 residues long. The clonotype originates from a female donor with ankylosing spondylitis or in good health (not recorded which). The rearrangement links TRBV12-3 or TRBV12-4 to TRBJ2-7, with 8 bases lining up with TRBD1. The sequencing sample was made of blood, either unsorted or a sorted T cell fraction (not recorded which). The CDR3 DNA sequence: TGTGCCAGCGCGGGACAGGCCTACGAGCAGTACTTC. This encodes CASAGQAYEQYF.